This T cell receptor beta chain was recovered during a study of blood T cell repertoires in COVID-19. About the study: Spain, Italy and the United States supplied samples that represented acute and convalescent COVID-19. Sample material is recorded as cDNA or gDNA derived from T cells, B-cell-depleted T cells, or PBMCs.

The CDR3 totals 17 residues. V shed 5 bases, J shed 5 bases, and the junction held 10 bases outside the gene matches. Germline CDR1 and CDR2: SGDLS and YYNGEE. Original processing methods: It was from reference gene primer amplification that nucleated cell counts were estimated. Produced via immunoSEQ multiplex PCR; TCRdb's table is partial and in-frame only. The D gene and trimming were derived from the DNA, and the V and J assignments and clone size from that table. The table has 200,000 to 250,000 clones, around four fifths seen once. The rearrangement links TRBV9 to TRBJ1-6, with TRBD1 matching 10 bases. This receptor was obtained from a woman aged 60-75 years with active or convalescent COVID-19. Sequenced sample: peripheral blood. The CDR3 bases are TGTGCCAGCAGTGGAGAGGACAGGGGGATTCATAATTCACCCCTCCACTTT. This sequence encodes CASSGEDRGIHNSPLHF. The variable domain in full, with the rest retrieved from reference TRBV9 and TRBJ1-6, is DSGVTQTPKHLITATGQRVTLRCSPRSGDLSVYWYQQSLDQGLQFLIQYYNGEERAKGNILERFSAQQFPDLHSELNLSSLELGDSALYFCASSGEDRGIHNSPLHFGNGTRLTVT.